This note documents a single TCR beta chain sequence. This clone has just one count. Its antigen is currently not known. Base quality data are lacking; no much larger clone is found one base away. The same CDR3 arises from other DNA sequences in this sample as well. The donors were healthy, HIV-negative adults who had no recently reported acute infections or vaccinations. Only Caucasian adults living in Nashville, Tennessee, USA were represented among the donors. CD4+ T cells were enriched by magnetic negative selection, after which naive cells were positively selected on CD45RA and the negative fraction was taken as the memory subset. After blood collection by leukapheresis, PBMCs were isolated using Ficoll-Histopaque density gradient centrifugation and then cryopreserved in the vapor phase of liquid nitrogen. Analytical flow cytometry was used to check the purity and quantity of each magnetically sorted T cell population. Each sorted fraction had its genomic DNA isolated and then quantified by UV absorbance on a Nanodrop 2000c.

The data were taken from a study of shared clonotypes between healthy human individuals (TCRdb year 2020). Background on the whole study: Two women and a few men aged 18 to 49 years were included in the cohort. The study deeply sequenced blood TCR repertoires of five healthy adults to estimate repertoire size and the extent of clonotype sharing between individuals. To increase sequencing depth and limit assay-specific biases, TCR repertoire library preparation and sequencing were carried out by different laboratories using diverse techniques. Per donor, leukapheresis produced somewhere between about 0.9 and 10 billion PBMCs. Per donor, three plates each were used for CD4 naive and CD4 memory, two for CD8 naive, and one for CD8 memory. The study at large found these results: Because the study included only a small number of donors, the genetic and exposure-history diversity represented was limited. Compared with non-shared clonotypes, the clonotypes found in all four sorted-subset donors had higher generation probabilities. Estimated clonotype richness was generally larger for naive than for memory subsets. Even with the large sequencing depth, rarefaction of the sorted-subset datasets indicated that sequencing was incomplete. Pairwise subsampling led to the expectation that sequencing depth would affect the degree of clonotype sharing among donors. Sharing across a few donors was observed for approximately 5% of naive CD4, 3.5% of naive CD8, 2% to 2.5% of memory CD4, and approximately 0.41% of memory CD8 clonotypes. Sampling was limited to blood, and TCR repertoires in tissue likely differ from TCR repertoires in blood.

CDR3 length: 11 amino acids, cysteine to phenylalanine. The kept DNA is CDR3 alone, 33 bases in frame from the first base. V and J are truncated by 6 bases and 1 base respectively, leaving an intervening sequence of 3 bases. The germline V gene provides CDR1 MDHEN and CDR2 SYDVKM. Using the deep immunoSEQ assay, multiplex PCR amplified TCR CDR3 regions from genomic DNA. Genomic DNA extracted from each cell subset was distributed evenly over all wells of several immunoSEQ 96-well plates, and each plate served as one replicate. Each replicate PCR for sorted subsets received around 210 ng genomic DNA, equal to about 29,000 T cell genomes. Purified libraries were quantified with a Qubit 3.0 fluorometer, sized on a Bioanalyzer 2100, and re-quantified with the KAPA Library Quantification kit. Each immunoSEQ 96-well plate was sequenced on its own single-read 150-cycle Illumina NextSeq 550 flow cell. The source study handled its data this way. Because the immunoSEQ output held only junctional sequences and lacked quality scores, the filtering could not match the filtering applied to full-length reads. Sequences were annotated with PyIR, a Python wrapper for IgBLAST v1.9, and V/J genes and CDR3 were assigned using IMGT germline references. Any read was removed if the V/J assignment was weak (E-value above 1e-6), the CDR3 was missing, or the read contained stop codons, out-of-frame junctions, or ambiguous translated residues. V3J clonotypes were defined as sequences sharing the same inferred V gene, J gene, and CDR3 amino acid sequence. The percentage overlap between two repertoires was calculated by dividing the number of shared unique clonotypes by the size of the smaller repertoire. Three approaches were used to assess repertoire richness: RTK rarefaction, the Chao1 estimator, and Recon v2.1 estimates of unobserved clonotypes. OLGA was used to compute generation probabilities for all TCRbeta clonotypes that the gDNA method yielded from a few donors. Entries here come from immuneACCESS through TCRdb and include only in-frame sequences with V and J called. Some clones fail to appear in such tables; in the studies checked, an unresolved V gene covers under half of the shortfall, and the cause of the remainder is unknown. V, J and clone size are those of that table, while D and trimming were read from the DNA. The sample table lists 2 million to 2.5 million clones, approximately 96% of them with a count of one. The biggest ten clones account for roughly 0.13% of the sample.

The sequence links TRBV28 to TRBJ1-1; no D gene is confidently identified. Input material: naive CD4+ T cells sorted from blood. The cell subset or site label on this specimen signifies: CD45RA+ positively selected. The TCR was taken from a man between 18 and 35 years old in good health. The CDR3 protein: CASRTNTEAFF. In nucleotide form, the sequence is TGTGCCAGCAGAACGAACACTGAAGCTTTCTTT.